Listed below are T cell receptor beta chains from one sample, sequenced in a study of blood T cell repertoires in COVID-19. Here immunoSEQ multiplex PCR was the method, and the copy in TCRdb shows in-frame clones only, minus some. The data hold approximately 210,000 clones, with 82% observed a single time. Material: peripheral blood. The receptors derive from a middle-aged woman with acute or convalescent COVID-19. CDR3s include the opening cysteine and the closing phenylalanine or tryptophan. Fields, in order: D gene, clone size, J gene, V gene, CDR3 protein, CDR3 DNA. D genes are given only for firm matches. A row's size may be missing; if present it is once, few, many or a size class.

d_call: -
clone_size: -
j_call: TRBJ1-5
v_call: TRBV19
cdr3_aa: CASSIALSGNQPQHF
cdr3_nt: TGTGCCAGTAGTATCGCCCTTAGTGGCAATCAGCCCCAGCATTTT

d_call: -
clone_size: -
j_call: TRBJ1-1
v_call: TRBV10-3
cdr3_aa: CAISSPLTEAFF
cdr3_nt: TGTGCCATCAGTTCCCCCCTTACTGAAGCTTTCTTT

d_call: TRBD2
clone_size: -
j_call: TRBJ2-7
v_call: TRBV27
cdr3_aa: CASRLVSGGSYEQYF
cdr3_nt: TGTGCCAGCAGGCTAGTCTCGGGAGGTTCCTACGAGCAGTACTTC

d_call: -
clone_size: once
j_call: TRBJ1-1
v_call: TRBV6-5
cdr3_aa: CASSYSRGNTEAFF
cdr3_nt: TGTGCCAGCAGTTACTCCAGGGGGAACACTGAAGCTTTCTTT

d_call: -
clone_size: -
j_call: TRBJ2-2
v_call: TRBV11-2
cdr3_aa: CASSRTVNTGELFF
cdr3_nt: TGTGCCAGCAGCCGGACAGTGAACACCGGGGAGCTGTTTTTT

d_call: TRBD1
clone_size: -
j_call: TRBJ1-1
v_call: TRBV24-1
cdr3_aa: CATSDRTGNTEAFF
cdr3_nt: TGTGCCACCAGTGATCGGACAGGGAACACTGAAGCTTTCTTT

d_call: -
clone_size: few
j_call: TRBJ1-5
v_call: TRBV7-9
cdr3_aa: CASSPLGDRPQHF
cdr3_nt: TGTGCCAGCAGCCCTCTAGGGGATCGGCCCCAGCATTTT

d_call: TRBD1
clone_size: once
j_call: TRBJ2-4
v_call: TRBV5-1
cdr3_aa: CASSTRQGGPLDIQYF
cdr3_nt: TGCGCCAGCAGCACCAGACAGGGGGGTCCCTTGGACATTCAGTACTTC

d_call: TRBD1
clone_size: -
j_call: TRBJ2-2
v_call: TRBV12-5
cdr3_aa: CASGLNRDRGQRYTGELFF
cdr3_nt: TGTGCTAGTGGCCTGAACCGGGACAGGGGGCAGCGATACACCGGGGAGCTGTTTTTT

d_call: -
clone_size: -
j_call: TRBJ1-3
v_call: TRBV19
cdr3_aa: CASSLGNTIYF
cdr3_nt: TGTGCCAGTAGCCTCGGAAACACCATATATTTT

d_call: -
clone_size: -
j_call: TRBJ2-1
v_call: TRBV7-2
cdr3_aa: CASRAPDYYNEQFF
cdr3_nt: TGTGCCAGCAGGGCACCGGACTATTACAATGAGCAGTTCTTC

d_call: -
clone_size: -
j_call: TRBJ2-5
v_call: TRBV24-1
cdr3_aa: CATSGGVGSKETQYF
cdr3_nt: TGTGCCACCAGTGGCGGGGTAGGATCGAAAGAGACCCAGTACTTC

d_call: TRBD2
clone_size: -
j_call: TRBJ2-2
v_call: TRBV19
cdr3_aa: CASTNPTSGGANTGELFF
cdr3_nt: TGTGCCAGTACAAATCCCACTAGCGGGGGGGCAAACACCGGGGAGCTGTTTTTT

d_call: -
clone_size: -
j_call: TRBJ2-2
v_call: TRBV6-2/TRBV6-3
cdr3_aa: CASSYSGGGTGELFF
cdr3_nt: TGTGCCAGCAGTTACTCGGGAGGTGGGACCGGGGAGCTGTTTTTT

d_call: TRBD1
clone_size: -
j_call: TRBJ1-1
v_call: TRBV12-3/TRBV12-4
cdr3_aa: CASSRQGTTEAFF
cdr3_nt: TGTGCCAGCAGCCGACAGGGTACCACTGAAGCTTTCTTT

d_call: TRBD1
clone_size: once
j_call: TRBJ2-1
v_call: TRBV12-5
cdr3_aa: CASGLGDSSYNEQFF
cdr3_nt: TGTGCTAGTGGTTTAGGGGACAGCTCCTACAATGAGCAGTTCTTC

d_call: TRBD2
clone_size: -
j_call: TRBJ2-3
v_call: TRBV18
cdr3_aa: CASSPPKRGPDTQYF
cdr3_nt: TGTGCCAGCTCACCACCCAAGCGGGGACCAGATACGCAGTATTTT

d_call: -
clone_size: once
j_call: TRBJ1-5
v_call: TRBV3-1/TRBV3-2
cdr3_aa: CASSQDVLSNQPQHF
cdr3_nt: TGTGCCAGCAGCCAAGATGTATTGAGCAATCAGCCCCAGCATTTT

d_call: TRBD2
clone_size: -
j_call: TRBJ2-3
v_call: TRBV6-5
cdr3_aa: CASRLTSGTDTQYF
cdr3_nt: TGTGCCAGCAGGTTGACTAGCGGGACAGATACGCAGTATTTT

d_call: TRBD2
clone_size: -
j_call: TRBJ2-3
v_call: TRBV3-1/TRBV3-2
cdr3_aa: CASSPKLAGGRGTDTQYF
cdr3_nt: TGTGCCAGCAGCCCGAAACTAGCGGGGGGGCGGGGCACAGATACGCAGTATTTT

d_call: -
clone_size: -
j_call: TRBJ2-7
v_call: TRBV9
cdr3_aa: CASSVQGWGEQYF
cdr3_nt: TGTGCCAGCAGCGTTCAGGGTTGGGGCGAGCAGTACTTC

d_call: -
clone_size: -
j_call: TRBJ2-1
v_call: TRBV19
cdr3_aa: CASSAGRVNEQFF
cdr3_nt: TGTGCCAGTAGTGCGGGCCGCGTAAATGAGCAGTTCTTC

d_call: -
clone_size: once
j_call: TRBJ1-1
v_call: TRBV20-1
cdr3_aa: CSVDTYAEAFF
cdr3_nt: TGCAGTGTCGACACGTACGCTGAAGCTTTCTTT

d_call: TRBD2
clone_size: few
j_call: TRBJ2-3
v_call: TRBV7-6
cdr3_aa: CASSFGRGGADTQYF
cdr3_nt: TGTGCCAGCAGTTTTGGGCGGGGGGGCGCAGATACGCAGTATTTT

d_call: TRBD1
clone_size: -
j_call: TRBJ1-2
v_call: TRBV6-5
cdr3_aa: CASSYGDRVGYTF
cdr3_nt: TGTGCCAGCAGTTACGGGGACAGGGTTGGCTACACCTTC

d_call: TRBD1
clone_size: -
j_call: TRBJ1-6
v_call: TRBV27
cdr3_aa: CASSFSGQGRSPLHF
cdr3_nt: TGTGCCAGCAGTTTTTCTGGACAGGGCAGGTCACCCCTCCACTTT